This T cell receptor beta chain was recorded in a study of blood T cell repertoires in COVID-19. Trimming removed 8 bases at V and 7 bases at J, with 8 bases between. The CDR3 totals 10 residues. The assay was immunoSEQ multiplex PCR, and TCRdb's table has in-frame clones only and misses some. The sample contains about 190,000 clones, approximately 84% of which appear only once. The sample comprised PBMCs or T cells enriched from blood (not recorded which). This receptor was obtained from a woman between 25 and 40 years old who had recovered from COVID-19. The chain uses TRBV23-1 and TRBJ1-2; D uncertain. TRBV23-1 is an ORF, and what it does is uncertain. The CDR3 region is CASCGSGYTF. The CDR3 DNA is TGCGCCAGCTGCGGTTCTGGCTACACCTTC.